The sequence of this T cell receptor (beta chain) was determined in a study of blood T cell repertoires in COVID-19. Study in general: The cDNA or gDNA used as material had been derived from T cells, B-cell-depleted T cells, or PBMCs.

Sequenced by immunoSEQ multiplex PCR; TCRdb stores in-frame clones only, minus some. The sample holds 300,000 to 400,000 clones, 88% seen once. Two negative PCRs, clearance, or symptom resolution were required of recovered Cohort 3 donors. This CDR3 has 13 amino acids. V was cut by 4 bases and J by 5 bases, with 11 bases left in between. The genes are TRBV12-3 or TRBV12-4 and TRBJ1-1; D may be TRBD1 (5 bases). The sequencing input was PBMCs or T cells enriched from blood (not recorded which). The receptor was isolated from a woman aged 18-35 years who had recovered from COVID-19. The CDR3: CASSYGGRTEAFF. The CDR3 nucleotides read TGTGCCAGCAGTTACGGGGGACGAACTGAAGCTTTCTTT.